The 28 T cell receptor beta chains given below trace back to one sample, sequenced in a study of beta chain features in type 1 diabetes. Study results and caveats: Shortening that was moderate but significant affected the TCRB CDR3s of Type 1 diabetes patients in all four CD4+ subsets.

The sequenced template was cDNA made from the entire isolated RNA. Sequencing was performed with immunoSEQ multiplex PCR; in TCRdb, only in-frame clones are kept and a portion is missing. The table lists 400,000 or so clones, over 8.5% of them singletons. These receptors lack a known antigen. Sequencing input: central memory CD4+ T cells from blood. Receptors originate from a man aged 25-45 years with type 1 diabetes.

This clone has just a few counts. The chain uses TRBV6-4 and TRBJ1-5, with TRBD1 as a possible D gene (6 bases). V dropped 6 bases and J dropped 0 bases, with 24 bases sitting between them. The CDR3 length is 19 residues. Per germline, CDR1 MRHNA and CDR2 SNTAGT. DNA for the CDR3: TGTGCCAGCAGAGGACGGGACAAGGATATAAAAGGTAGCAATCAGCCCCAGCATTTT. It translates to CASRGRDKDIKGSNQPQHF.

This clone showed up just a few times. The CDR3: CASSLNRGGNTIYF. CDR3 sequence (DNA): TGTGCCAGCAGCCTAAACAGGGGTGGAAACACCATATATTTT. The chain recombines TRBV7-9 with TRBJ1-3, with TRBD1 identical over 7 bases. The V gene end was trimmed by 5 bases and the J gene end by 3 bases; junction bases not matched to a gene: 4. Per germline, CDR1 SEHNR and CDR2 FQNEAQ (reference sequence). The CDR3 consists of 14 residues.

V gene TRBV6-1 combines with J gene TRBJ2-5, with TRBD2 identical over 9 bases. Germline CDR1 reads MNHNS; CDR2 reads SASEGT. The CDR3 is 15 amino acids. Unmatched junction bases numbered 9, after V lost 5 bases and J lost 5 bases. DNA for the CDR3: TGTGCCAGCAGTCTCCAAACCGGGACTAGCGAGACCCAGTACTTC. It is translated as CASSLQTGTSETQYF.

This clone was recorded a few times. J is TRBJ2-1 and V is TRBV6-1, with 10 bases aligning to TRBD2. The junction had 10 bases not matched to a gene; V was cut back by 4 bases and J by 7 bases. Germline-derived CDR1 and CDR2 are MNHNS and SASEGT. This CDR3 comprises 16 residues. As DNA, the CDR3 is TGTGCCAGCAGTGCTAGCGGGGGACTTGGGTTAAATGAGCAGTTCTTC. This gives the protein CASSASGGLGLNEQFF.

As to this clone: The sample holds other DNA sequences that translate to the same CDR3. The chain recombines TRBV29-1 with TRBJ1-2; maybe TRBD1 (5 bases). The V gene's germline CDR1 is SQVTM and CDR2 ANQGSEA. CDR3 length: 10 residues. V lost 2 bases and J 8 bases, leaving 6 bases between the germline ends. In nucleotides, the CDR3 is TGCAGCGTTGAATGGGGGGGCTACACCTTC. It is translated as CSVEWGGYTF.

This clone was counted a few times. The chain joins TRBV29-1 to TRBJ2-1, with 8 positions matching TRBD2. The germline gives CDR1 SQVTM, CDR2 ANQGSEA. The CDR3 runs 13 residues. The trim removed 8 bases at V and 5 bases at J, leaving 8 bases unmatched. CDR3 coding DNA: TGCAGCCTTGCGGGGGGCGAGCACAATGAGCAGTTCTTC. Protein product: CSLAGGEHNEQFF.

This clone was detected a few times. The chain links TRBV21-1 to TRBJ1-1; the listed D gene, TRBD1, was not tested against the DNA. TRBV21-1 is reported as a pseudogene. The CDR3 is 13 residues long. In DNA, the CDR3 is TGTGCCAGCAACAACAGGGGTTGGACTGAAGCTTTCTTT. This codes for CASNNRGWTEAFF.

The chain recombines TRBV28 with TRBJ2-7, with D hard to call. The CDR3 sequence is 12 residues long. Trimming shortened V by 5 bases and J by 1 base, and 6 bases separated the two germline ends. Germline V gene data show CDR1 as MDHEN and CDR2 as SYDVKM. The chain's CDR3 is CASSSLSYEQYF. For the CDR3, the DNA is TGTGCCAGCAGTAGCTTATCCTACGAGCAGTACTTC.

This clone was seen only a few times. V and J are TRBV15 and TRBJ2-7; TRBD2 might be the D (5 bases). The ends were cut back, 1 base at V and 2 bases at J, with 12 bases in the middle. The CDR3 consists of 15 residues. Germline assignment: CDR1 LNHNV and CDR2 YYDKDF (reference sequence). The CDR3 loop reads CATSRVAGLPYEQYF. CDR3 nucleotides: TGTGCCACCAGCAGAGTGGCAGGACTGCCCTACGAGCAGTACTTC. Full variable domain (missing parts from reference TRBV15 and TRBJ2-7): DAMVIQNPRYQVTQFGKPVTLSCSQTLNHNVMYWYQQKSSQAPKLLFHYYDKDFNNEADTPDNFQSRRPNTSFCFLDIRSPGLGDTAMYLCATSRVAGLPYEQYFGPGTRLTVT.

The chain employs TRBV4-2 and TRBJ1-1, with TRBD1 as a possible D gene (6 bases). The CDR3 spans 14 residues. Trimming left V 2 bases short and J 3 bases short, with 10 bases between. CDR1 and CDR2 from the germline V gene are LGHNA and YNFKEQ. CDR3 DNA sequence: TGTGCCAGCAGCCAACGGGGGCAGGACACTGAAGCTTTCTTT. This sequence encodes CASSQRGQDTEAFF.

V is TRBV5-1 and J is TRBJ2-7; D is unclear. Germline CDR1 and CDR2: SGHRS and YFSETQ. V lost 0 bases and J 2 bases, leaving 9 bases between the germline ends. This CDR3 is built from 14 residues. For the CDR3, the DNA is TGCGCCAGCAGCTTGGTGGCGGAAACCTACGAGCAGTACTTC. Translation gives CASSLVAETYEQYF.

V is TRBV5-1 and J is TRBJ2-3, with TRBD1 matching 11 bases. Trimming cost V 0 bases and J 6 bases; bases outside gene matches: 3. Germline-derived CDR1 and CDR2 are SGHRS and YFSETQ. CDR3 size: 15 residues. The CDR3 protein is CASSLGDRGTDTQYF. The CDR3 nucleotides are TGCGCCAGCAGCTTGGGGGACAGGGGGACGGATACGCAGTATTTT.

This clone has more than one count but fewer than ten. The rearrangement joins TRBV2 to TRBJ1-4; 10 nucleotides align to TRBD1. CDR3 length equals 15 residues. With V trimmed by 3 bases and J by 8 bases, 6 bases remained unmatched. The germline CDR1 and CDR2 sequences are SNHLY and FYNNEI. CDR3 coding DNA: TGTGCCAGCAGTGACCGGGACAGGGGACGGGAAAAACTGTTTTTT. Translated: CASSDRDRGREKLFF. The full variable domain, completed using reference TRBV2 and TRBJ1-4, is EPEVTQTPSHQVTQMGQEVILRCVPISNHLYFYWYRQILGQKVEFLVSFYNNEISEKSEIFDDQFSVERPDGSNFTLKIRSTKLEDSAMYFCASSDRDRGREKLFFGSGTQLSVL.

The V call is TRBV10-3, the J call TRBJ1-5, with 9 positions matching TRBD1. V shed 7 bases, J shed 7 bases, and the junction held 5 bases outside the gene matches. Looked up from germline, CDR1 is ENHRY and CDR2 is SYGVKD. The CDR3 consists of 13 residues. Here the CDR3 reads CAINRDREQPQHF. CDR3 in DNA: TGTGCCATCAATAGGGACAGGGAACAGCCCCAGCATTTT.

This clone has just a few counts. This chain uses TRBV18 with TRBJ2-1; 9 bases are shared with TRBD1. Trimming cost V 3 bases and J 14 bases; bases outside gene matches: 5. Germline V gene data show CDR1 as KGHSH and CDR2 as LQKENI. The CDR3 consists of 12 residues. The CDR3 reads CASSPRQGEEFF. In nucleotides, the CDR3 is TGTGCCAGCTCACCCAGACAGGGGGAAGAGTTCTTC. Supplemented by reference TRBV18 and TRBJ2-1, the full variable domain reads NAGVMQNPRHLVRRRGQEARLRCSPMKGHSHVYWYRQLPEEGLKFMVYLQKENIIDESGMPKERFSAEFPKEGPSILRIQQVVRGDSAAYFCASSPRQGEEFFGPGTRLTVL.

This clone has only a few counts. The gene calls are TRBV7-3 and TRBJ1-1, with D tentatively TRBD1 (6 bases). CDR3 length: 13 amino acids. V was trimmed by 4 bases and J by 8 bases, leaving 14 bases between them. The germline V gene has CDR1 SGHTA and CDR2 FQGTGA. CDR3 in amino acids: CASSSGGGTEAFF. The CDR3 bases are TGTGCCAGCAGCTCGGGTGGGGGCACCGAAGCTTTCTTT. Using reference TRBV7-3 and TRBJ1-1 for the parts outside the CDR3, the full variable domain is GAGVSQTPSNKVTEKGKYVELRCDPISGHTALYWYRQSLGQGPEFLIYFQGTGAADDSGLPNDRFFAVRPEGSVSTLKIQRTERGDSAVYLCASSSGGGTEAFFGQGTRLTVV.

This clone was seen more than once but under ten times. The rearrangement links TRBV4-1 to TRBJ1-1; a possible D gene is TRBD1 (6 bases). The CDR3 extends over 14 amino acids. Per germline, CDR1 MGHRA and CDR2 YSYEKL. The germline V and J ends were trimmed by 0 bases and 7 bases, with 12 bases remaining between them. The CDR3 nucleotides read TGCGCCAGCAGCCAAGATCTAGCCAGGGGTGAAGCTTTCTTT. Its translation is CASSQDLARGEAFF.

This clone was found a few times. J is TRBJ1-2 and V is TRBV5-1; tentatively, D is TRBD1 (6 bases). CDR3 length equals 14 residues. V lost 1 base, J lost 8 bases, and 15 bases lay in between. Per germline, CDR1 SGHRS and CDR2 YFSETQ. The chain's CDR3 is CASSLSLRGSGYTF. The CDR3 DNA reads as TGCGCCAGCAGCTTGTCCCTGAGGGGGAGCGGCTACACCTTC. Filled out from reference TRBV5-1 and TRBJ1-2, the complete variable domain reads KAGVTQTPRYLIKTRGQQVTLSCSPISGHRSVSWYQQTPGQGLQFLFEYFSETQRNKGNFPGRFSGRQFSNSRSEMNVSTLELGDSALYLCASSLSLRGSGYTFGSGTRLTVV.

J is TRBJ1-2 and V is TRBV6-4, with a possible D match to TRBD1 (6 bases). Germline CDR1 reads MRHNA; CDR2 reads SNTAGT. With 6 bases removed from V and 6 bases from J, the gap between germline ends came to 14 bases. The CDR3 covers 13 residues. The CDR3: CASRGQLQDGYTF. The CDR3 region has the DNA TGTGCCAGCAGGGGACAATTACAGGATGGCTACACCTTC.

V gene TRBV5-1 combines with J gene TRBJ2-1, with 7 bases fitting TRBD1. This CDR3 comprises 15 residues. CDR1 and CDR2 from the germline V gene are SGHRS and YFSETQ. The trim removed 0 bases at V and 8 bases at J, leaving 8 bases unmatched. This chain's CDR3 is CASSLVVGGRDEQFF. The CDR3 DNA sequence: TGCGCCAGCAGCTTGGTCGTAGGGGGCAGGGATGAGCAGTTCTTC.

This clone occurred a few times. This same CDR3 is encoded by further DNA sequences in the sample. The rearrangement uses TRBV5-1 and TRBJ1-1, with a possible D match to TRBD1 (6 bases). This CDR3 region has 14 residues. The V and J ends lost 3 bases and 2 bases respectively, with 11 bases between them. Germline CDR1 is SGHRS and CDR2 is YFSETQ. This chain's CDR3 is CASSYGQKNTEAFF. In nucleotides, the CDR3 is TGCGCCAGCAGCTATGGACAGAAAAACACTGAAGCTTTCTTT.

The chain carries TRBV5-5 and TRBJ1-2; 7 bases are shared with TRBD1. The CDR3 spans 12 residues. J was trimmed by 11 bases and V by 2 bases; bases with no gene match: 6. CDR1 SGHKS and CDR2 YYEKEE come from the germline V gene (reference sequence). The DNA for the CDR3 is TGTGCCAGCAGCTTCAACAGGGGAGGTTACACCTTC. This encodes CASSFNRGGYTF.

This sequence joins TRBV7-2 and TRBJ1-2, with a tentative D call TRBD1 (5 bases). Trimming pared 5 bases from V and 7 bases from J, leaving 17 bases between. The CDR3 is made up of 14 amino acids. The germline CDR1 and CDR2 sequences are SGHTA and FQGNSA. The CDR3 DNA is TGTGCCAGCAGCCCGACTGGGGGTGAGGGTGGCTACACCTTC. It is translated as CASSPTGGEGGYTF.

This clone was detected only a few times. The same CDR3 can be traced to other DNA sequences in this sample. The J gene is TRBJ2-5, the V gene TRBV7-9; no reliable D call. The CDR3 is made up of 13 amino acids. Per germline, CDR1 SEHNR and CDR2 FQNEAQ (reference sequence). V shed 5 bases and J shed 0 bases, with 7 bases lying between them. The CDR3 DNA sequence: TGTGCCAGCAGCCTCGGGTACCAAGAGACCCAGTACTTC. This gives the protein CASSLGYQETQYF.

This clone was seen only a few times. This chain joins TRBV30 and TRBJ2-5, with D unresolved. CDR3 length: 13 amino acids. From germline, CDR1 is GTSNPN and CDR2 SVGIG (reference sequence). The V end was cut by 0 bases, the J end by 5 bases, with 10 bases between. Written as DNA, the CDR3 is TGTGCCTGGAGTGTGCCCGGACGGGAGACCCAGTACTTC. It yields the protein CAWSVPGRETQYF.

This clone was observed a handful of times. The CDR3 DNA follows: TGTGCCTGGAGTAGGATCGGTTTCCAAGGCTACACCTTC. It translates to CAWSRIGFQGYTF. This rearrangement joins TRBV30 to TRBJ1-2; unclear D gene. V was trimmed by 2 bases and J by 8 bases, leaving 15 bases between them. The CDR3 is 13 amino acids. Germline V gives CDR1 GTSNPN, CDR2 SVGIG (reference sequence).

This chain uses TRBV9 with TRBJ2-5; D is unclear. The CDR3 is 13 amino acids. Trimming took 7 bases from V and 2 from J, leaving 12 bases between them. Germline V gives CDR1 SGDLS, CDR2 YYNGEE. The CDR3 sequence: CASALTPQETQYF. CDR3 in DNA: TGTGCCAGCGCGTTAACCCCTCAAGAGACCCAGTACTTC.

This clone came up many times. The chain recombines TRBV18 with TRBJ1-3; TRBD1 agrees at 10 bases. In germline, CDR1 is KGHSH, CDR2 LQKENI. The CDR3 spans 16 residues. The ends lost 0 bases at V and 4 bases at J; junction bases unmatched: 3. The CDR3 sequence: CASSPPGTGEGNTIYF. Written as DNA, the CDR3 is TGTGCCAGCTCACCACCGGGGACAGGGGAAGGAAACACCATATATTTT.